This T cell receptor (beta chain) was captured by sequencing in a study of control samples from healthy donors and cancer patients. Germline V gene sequence: CDR1 SGDLS, CDR2 YYNGEE. The CDR3 totals 13 residues. V was shortened by 4 bases and J by 1 base, with 9 bases between the two germline ends. Here immunoSEQ multiplex PCR was the method, and the copy in TCRdb shows in-frame clones only, minus some. The sample consists of 150,000 to 200,000 clones, 75% to 95% of them appearing once. The sample was blood. The clonotype was recovered from a woman in her thirties or forties in good health. The chain links TRBV9 to TRBJ2-7; D perhaps matches TRBD1 (6 bases). This CDR3 is CASSTQGSYEQYF. Written as DNA, the CDR3 is TGTGCCAGCAGCACACAGGGTTCCTACGAGCAGTACTTC.